The 32 T cell receptor beta chains below come from one sample, sequenced in a study of T cells in Graves' hyperthyroidism and ophthalmopathy. Template material for amplifying TCR beta CDR3 regions consisted of RNA transcripts. First-round RT-PCR with HTBI primers amplified the TCR CDR3 region. Each CDR3 protein gets one entry after TCRdb re-called the multiplex PCR reads with MiXCR. The table lists 750,000 to 950,000 distinct CDR3 sequences, roughly 37% of them singletons. Specimen: blood. These receptors were obtained from a man younger than 35 with Graves' hyperthyroidism.

The chain combines TRBV7-3 with TRBJ1-2; D is ambiguous. The germline gives CDR1 SGHTA, CDR2 FQGTGA. CDR3 length: 10 residues. V shed 5 bases and J shed 13 bases, with 11 bases lying between them. DNA for the CDR3: TGTGCCAGCAGCCCGTGGTTCTGCACCTTC. Protein sequence: CASSPWFCTF.

This clonotype was counted many times. The J gene is TRBJ1-1, the V gene TRBV2; TRBD1 matches at 10 bases. The CDR3 sequence is 16 residues long. Germline trimming cut 2 bases from V and 4 bases from J; bases unmatched to any gene: 7. Germline CDR1 is SNHLY and CDR2 is FYNNEI. Here the CDR3 reads CASSEFLGQGSTEAFF. CDR3 DNA: TGTGCCAGCAGTGAATTCTTGGGACAGGGGAGCACTGAAGCTTTCTTT.

For this clonotype: Compared with germline, one end of the junction differs, possibly owing to a read error. The J gene is TRBJ2-6, the V gene TRBV5-1; D unclear. CDR1 and CDR2 from the germline V gene are SGHRS and YFSETQ. There are 16 residues in the CDR3. The CDR3 sequence: CASSSNGNSGANVLTF. CDR3 DNA sequence: TGTGCCAGCAGCTCAAACGGTAATAGTGGGGCCAACGTCCTGACTTTC.

This clonotype was found many times. This sequence joins TRBV2 and TRBJ1-5; a weak D match, TRBD1 (5 bases). The V gene's germline CDR1 is SNHLY and CDR2 FYNNEI. Trimming shortened V by 6 bases and J by 1 base, and 13 bases separated the two germline ends. This CDR3 is built from 15 residues. CDR3 loop: CASSRSRESNQPQHF. CDR3 in DNA: TGTGCCAGCAGCAGATCCAGGGAGAGCAATCAGCCCCAGCATTTT.

This clonotype was seen only a few times. The V gene is TRBV29-1, the J gene TRBJ2-7, with 8 bases fitting TRBD1. Germline V gives CDR1 SQVTM, CDR2 ANQGSEA. CDR3 length: 18 amino acids. J was trimmed by 4 bases and V by 4 bases; bases with no gene match: 21. CDR3 coding DNA: TGCAGCGTTGGTTGGGGACAGGACTTAAGGCGCTCCCTATACGAGCAGTACTTC. As protein: CSVGWGQDLRRSLYEQYF.

This clonotype occurred a few times. The junction departs from germline at one end; a sequencing error may be responsible. V gene TRBV20-1 combines with J gene TRBJ1-6; D gene unclear. The CDR3 consists of 12 residues. CDR1 and CDR2 (germline): DFQATT, SNEGSKA (reference sequence). The DNA of the CDR3 is TGCAGTGCTTCTGACCCGGGCCGAGTACTTTCCTTT. This gives the protein CSASDPGRVLSF.

In its sample, this clonotype was seen many times. The chain carries TRBV20-1 and TRBJ1-1, with unresolved D. This CDR3 is 12 amino acids long. The germline CDR1 and CDR2 sequences are DFQATT and SNEGSKA (reference sequence). V lost 0 bases and J 3 bases, leaving 5 bases between the germline ends. The CDR3 here is CSARDRYTEAFF. The CDR3 bases are TGCAGTGCTAGAGACAGGTACACTGAAGCTTTCTTT.

The chain links TRBV4-1 to TRBJ2-2; D may correspond to TRBD1 or TRBD2 (5 bases each). Germline V gene sequence: CDR1 MGHRA, CDR2 YSYEKL. V was trimmed by 4 bases and J by 4 bases, leaving 16 bases between them. This CDR3 region has 16 residues. Here the CDR3 reads CASSLPRGQITGELFF. CDR3 coding DNA: TGCGCCAGCAGCCTCCCCCGGGGCCAGATCACCGGGGAGCTGTTTTTT.

The chain combines TRBV11-1 with TRBJ1-1; tentatively, D is TRBD1 (5 bases). The CDR3 covers 17 residues. The V gene's germline CDR1 is SGHAT and CDR2 FQDESV (reference sequence). Trimming cost V 5 bases and J 0 bases, with 19 bases left between them. CDR3 region: CASSPRDLLELNTEAFF. The CDR3 nucleotides read TGTGCCAGCAGCCCCCGGGACCTCCTTGAGCTGAACACTGAAGCTTTCTTT.

The rearrangement joins TRBV6-6 to TRBJ1-1, with D maybe TRBD1 (5 bases). Between the trimmed V and J ends, which lost 7 bases and 1 base, there was a span of 10 bases. This CDR3 comprises 13 residues. Germline CDR1 reads MNHNY; CDR2 reads SVGAGI (reference sequence). The CDR3 spells CASMGTENTEAFF. As DNA, the CDR3 is TGTGCCAGCATGGGGACCGAGAACACTGAAGCTTTCTTT.

The V call is TRBV3-1, the J call TRBJ2-5; the match to TRBD2 covers 8 bases. Germline assignment: CDR1 LGHDT and CDR2 YNNKEL (reference sequence). V lost 5 bases to trimming and J lost 4 bases; unmatched junction nucleotides: 9. There are 15 residues in the CDR3. Here the CDR3 reads CASSSRLAQGETQYF. CDR3 coding DNA: TGTGCCAGCAGCTCCCGACTAGCGCAAGGAGAGACCCAGTACTTC.

The V and J genes are TRBV7-3 and TRBJ1-2; D is unresolved. The CDR3 extends over 12 amino acids. Germline values: CDR1 SGHTA, CDR2 FQGTGA. Trimming took 5 bases from V and 8 from J, leaving 12 bases between them. The CDR3 spells CASSPDVGGYTF. The CDR3 DNA sequence: TGTGCCAGCAGCCCCGACGTCGGGGGCTACACCTTC.

The sample holds many counts of this clonotype. The V and J genes are TRBV7-8 and TRBJ1-5; no definite D call. Trimming removed 7 bases from V and 4 bases from J, with 14 bases in between. The CDR3 has 14 amino acids. Germline loops: CDR1 SGHVS, CDR2 FQNEAQ. CDR3 nucleotide sequence: TGTGCCAGCACCCCGGGATCGGGGAATCAGCCCCAGCATTTT. This sequence encodes CASTPGSGNQPQHF.

This clonotype was counted ten times or more. This sequence joins TRBV29-1 and TRBJ1-2; D may be TRBD1 (6 bases). Germline V gene data show CDR1 as SQVTM and CDR2 as ANQGSEA. V gave up 0 bases and J gave up 4 bases, with 9 bases separating them. There are 13 residues in the CDR3. The CDR3 DNA follows: TGCAGCGTTGAAGAAACAGGGCTCTATGGCTACACCTTC. Translating gives CSVEETGLYGYTF.

This clonotype was counted between two and nine times. This chain uses TRBV6-5 with TRBJ1-2, with no clear D. The V end lost 4 bases, the J end lost 0 bases, and 9 bases lay between the germline ends. The germline CDR1 and CDR2 sequences are MNHEY and SVGAGI. This CDR3 comprises 14 residues. The CDR3 sequence: CASSLQEANYGYTF. CDR3 bases: TGTGCCAGCAGTTTGCAGGAGGCTAACTATGGCTACACCTTC.

The chain links TRBV7-9 to TRBJ2-3; D is unresolved. The V end was cut by 5 bases, the J end by 4 bases, with 16 bases between. The CDR3 covers 15 residues. The germline gives CDR1 SEHNR, CDR2 FQNEAQ (reference sequence). CDR3 residues: CASSQDGKMADTQYF. The DNA of the CDR3 is TGTGCCAGCAGCCAAGATGGTAAAATGGCAGATACGCAGTATTTT.

This clonotype was counted a few times. The rearrangement links TRBV6-4 to TRBJ2-5, with D possibly called TRBD1 or TRBD2 (5 bases each). With 3 bases removed from V and 5 bases from J, the gap between germline ends came to 19 bases. This CDR3 contains 16 residues. CDR1 and CDR2 from the germline V gene are MRHNA and SNTAGT. CDR3 amino acids: CASSEEGTDIPETQYF. CDR3 sequence (DNA): TGTGCCAGCAGTGAAGAGGGGACGGACATACCCGAGACCCAGTACTTC.

This clonotype has only a few counts. This chain links TRBV11-2 with TRBJ2-5, with TRBD2 identical over 11 bases. J gave up 5 bases and V 4 bases, and 18 bases lay outside the gene matches. The CDR3 runs 19 residues. Germline CDR1 reads SGHAT; CDR2 reads FQNNGV. CDR3 nucleotides: TGTGCCAGCAGCTCGAATTGGGAGGATAGCGGGGGGGCCGGGGAGACCCAGTACTTC. Protein product: CASSSNWEDSGGAGETQYF.

The rearrangement links TRBV15 to TRBJ1-5, with TRBD1 as a possible D gene (5 bases). V was trimmed by 4 bases and J by 11 bases, leaving 24 bases between them. This CDR3 comprises 16 residues. The germline V gene encodes CDR1 LNHNV and CDR2 YYDKDF (reference sequence). The CDR3 DNA reads TGTGCCACCAGCATCCCGATCGGGACTGGATACGAGACCCAGCATTTT. It yields the protein CATSIPIGTGYETQHF.

CDR3 nucleotides: TGTGCCAGCAGCAATCACGACCCTGACACCTTCTCTGGAAACACCATATATTTT. Translating gives CASSNHDPDTFSGNTIYF. The gene calls are TRBV9 and TRBJ1-3; D is unresolved. Germline V gives CDR1 SGDLS, CDR2 YYNGEE. The CDR3 contains 18 residues. Trimming removed 4 bases from V and 0 bases from J, with 20 bases in between. The full variable domain, in which reference TRBV9 and TRBJ1-3 provide the parts outside the CDR3, is DSGVTQTPKHLITATGQRVTLRCSPRSGDLSVYWYQQSLDQGLQFLIQYYNGEERAKGNILERFSAQQFPDLHSELNLSSLELGDSALYFCASSNHDPDTFSGNTIYFGEGSWLTVV.

The chain has TRBV9 and TRBJ1-1, with D maybe TRBD1 (5 bases). This CDR3 contains 14 residues. The V gene's germline CDR1 is SGDLS and CDR2 YYNGEE. V was cut by 5 bases and J by 0 bases, with 11 bases left in between. The CDR3 coding sequence is TGTGCCAGCAGTAATGGGGGTTTGAACACTGAAGCTTTCTTT. As protein: CASSNGGLNTEAFF.

J is TRBJ1-4 and V is TRBV7-2; D is unresolved. Germline CDR1 is SGHTA and CDR2 is FQGNSA. With 5 bases removed from V and 8 bases from J, the gap between germline ends came to 18 bases. The CDR3 has 15 residues. CDR3 sequence: CASSQLPSTEEKLFF. The CDR3 DNA reads as TGTGCCAGCAGCCAACTCCCCAGTACTGAGGAAAAACTGTTTTTT. Together with reference TRBV7-2 and TRBJ1-4, the CDR3 gives the full variable domain: GAGVSQSPSNKVTEKGKDVELRCDPISGHTALYWYRQSLGQGLEFLIYFQGNSAPDKSGLPSDRFSAERTGGSVSTLTIQRTQQEDSAVYLCASSQLPSTEEKLFFGSGTQLSVL.

The CDR3 bases are TGTGCCAGCAGCTTAGATTCGGGGGCACAAGAGACCCAGTACTTC. This translates into CASSLDSGAQETQYF. This chain links TRBV7-8 with TRBJ2-5; D may be TRBD1 or TRBD2 (6 bases each). Germline V gives CDR1 SGHVS, CDR2 FQNEAQ. V lost 1 base and J 2 bases, leaving 11 bases between the germline ends. The CDR3 totals 15 residues.

This clonotype showed up many times. The chain is built from TRBV7-3 and TRBJ1-1; D is perhaps TRBD1 (5 bases). The V and J ends lost 5 bases and 1 base respectively, with 11 bases between them. From germline, CDR1 is SGHTA and CDR2 FQGTGA. This CDR3 contains 14 residues. The DNA of the CDR3 is TGTGCCAGCAGCCCAGGGCCGGGGAACACTGAAGCTTTCTTT. The encoded protein is CASSPGPGNTEAFF.

The chain has TRBV7-2 and TRBJ1-2; D not certain. CDR3 length equals 12 residues. In germline, CDR1 is SGHTA, CDR2 FQGNSA. The ends were cut back, 6 bases at V and 2 bases at J, with 7 bases in the middle. The CDR3 reads CASRYGNYGYTF. In nucleotides, the CDR3 is TGTGCCAGCAGGTACGGGAACTATGGCTACACCTTC.

The genes are TRBV20-1 and TRBJ2-7, with 7 nucleotides matching TRBD2. The germline V gene has CDR1 DFQATT and CDR2 SNEGSKA (reference sequence). With V trimmed by 0 bases and J by 6 bases, 11 bases remained unmatched. This CDR3 has 15 amino acids. CDR3 in amino acids: CSARDPRLASPEQYF. The CDR3 nucleotides read TGCAGTGCTAGAGATCCCCGACTAGCTTCTCCCGAGCAGTACTTC.

This clonotype was observed many times. This chain uses TRBV7-9 with TRBJ1-1; a possible D gene is TRBD1 (5 bases). V dropped 10 bases and J dropped 7 bases, with 13 bases sitting between them. The CDR3 extends over 11 amino acids. Germline CDR1 SEHNR, CDR2 FQNEAQ (reference sequence). CDR3 region: CAIDPGDEAFF. The CDR3 DNA is TGTGCCATCGACCCGGGGGATGAAGCTTTCTTT.

The rearrangement links TRBV12-3 or TRBV12-4 to TRBJ1-5; a possible D gene is TRBD1 (5 bases). Trimming took off 8 bases at V and 3 bases at J, with 17 bases between the two ends. The CDR3 runs to 15 residues. The CDR3 DNA follows: TGTGCCAGCGGTCAGGGTCAAGGGTACAATCAGCCCCAGCATTTT. It specifies CASGQGQGYNQPQHF.

This clonotype was observed a few times. The chain has TRBV9 and TRBJ2-5; D might be TRBD1 (8 bases). The V end was cut by 3 bases, the J end by 4 bases, with 19 bases between. This CDR3 has 16 amino acids. In germline, CDR1 is SGDLS, CDR2 YYNGEE. The CDR3 coding sequence is TGTGCCAGCAGCGCCAACCCAGGGGGCGGGGGAGAGACCCAGTACTTC. The encoded protein is CASSANPGGGGETQYF. Using reference TRBV9 and TRBJ2-5 for the parts outside the CDR3, the full variable domain is DSGVTQTPKHLITATGQRVTLRCSPRSGDLSVYWYQQSLDQGLQFLIQYYNGEERAKGNILERFSAQQFPDLHSELNLSSLELGDSALYFCASSANPGGGGETQYFGPGTRLLVL.

The rearrangement joins TRBV20-1 to TRBJ2-7; no definite D call. The CDR3 runs to 12 residues. V was cut by 3 bases and J by 4 bases, with 10 bases left in between. Per germline, CDR1 DFQATT and CDR2 SNEGSKA (reference sequence). The CDR3 reads CSASDGRYEQYF. The DNA of the CDR3 is TGCAGTGCTAGCGACGGCCGGTACGAGCAGTACTTC.

This clonotype was seen repeatedly, ten times or more. The chain recombines TRBV15 with TRBJ1-5; no reliable D call. Trimming took 4 bases from V and 0 from J, leaving 16 bases between them. Germline-derived CDR1 and CDR2 are LNHNV and YYDKDF (reference sequence). The CDR3 has 17 amino acids. The CDR3 DNA reads as TGTGCCACCAGCAACCCCCGGGGAGATTATAGCAATCAGCCCCAGCATTTT. Encoded protein: CATSNPRGDYSNQPQHF.

This clonotype was recorded a few times. The gene calls are TRBV2 and TRBJ2-7, with D maybe TRBD2 (5 bases). Trimming shortened V by 6 bases and J by 7 bases, and 19 bases separated the two germline ends. CDR1 SNHLY and CDR2 FYNNEI come from the germline V gene. The CDR3 is made up of 14 amino acids. CDR3 nucleotide sequence: TGTGCCAGCAGCCAAGGTCGCCGTTCGGGGGAGCAGTACTTC. Translation: CASSQGRRSGEQYF.